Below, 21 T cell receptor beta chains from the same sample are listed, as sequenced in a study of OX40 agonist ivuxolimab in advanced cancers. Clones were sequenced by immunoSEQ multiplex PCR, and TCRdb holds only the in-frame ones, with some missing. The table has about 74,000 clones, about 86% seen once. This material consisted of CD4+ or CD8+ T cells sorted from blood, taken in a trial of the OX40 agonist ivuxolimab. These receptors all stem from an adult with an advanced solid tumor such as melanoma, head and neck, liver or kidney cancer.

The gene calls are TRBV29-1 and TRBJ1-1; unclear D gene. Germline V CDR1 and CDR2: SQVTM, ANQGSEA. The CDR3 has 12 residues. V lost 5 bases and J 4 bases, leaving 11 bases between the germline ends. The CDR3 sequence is CSVLASPTEAFF. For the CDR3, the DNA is TGCAGCGTTTTGGCCAGCCCCACTGAAGCTTTCTTT.

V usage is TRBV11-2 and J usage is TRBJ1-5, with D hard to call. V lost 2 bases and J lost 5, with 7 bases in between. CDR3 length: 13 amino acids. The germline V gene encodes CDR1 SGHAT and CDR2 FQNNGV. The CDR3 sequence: CASSLREYQPQHF. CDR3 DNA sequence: TGTGCCAGCAGCTTAAGAGAGTATCAGCCCCAGCATTTT.

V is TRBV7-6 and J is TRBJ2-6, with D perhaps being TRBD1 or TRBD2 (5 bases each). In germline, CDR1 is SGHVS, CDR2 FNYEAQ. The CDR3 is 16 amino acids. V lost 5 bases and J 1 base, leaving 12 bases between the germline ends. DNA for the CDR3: TGTGCCAGCAGCAATCTGAGGGGTTCTGGGGCCAACGTCCTGACTTTC. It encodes CASSNLRGSGANVLTF.

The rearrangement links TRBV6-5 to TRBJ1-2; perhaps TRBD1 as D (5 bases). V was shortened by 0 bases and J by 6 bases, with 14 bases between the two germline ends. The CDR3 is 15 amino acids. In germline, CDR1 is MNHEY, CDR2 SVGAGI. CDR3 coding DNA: TGTGCCAGCAGTTACTCGCGGACAACAAGACATGGCTACACCTTC. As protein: CASSYSRTTRHGYTF.

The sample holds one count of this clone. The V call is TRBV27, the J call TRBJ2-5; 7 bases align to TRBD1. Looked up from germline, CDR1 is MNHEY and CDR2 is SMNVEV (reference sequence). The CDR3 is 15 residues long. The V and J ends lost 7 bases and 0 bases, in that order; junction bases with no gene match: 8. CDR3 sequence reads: CASTMTGSYQETQYF. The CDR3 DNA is TGTGCCAGCACCATGACAGGGTCTTACCAAGAGACCCAGTACTTC.

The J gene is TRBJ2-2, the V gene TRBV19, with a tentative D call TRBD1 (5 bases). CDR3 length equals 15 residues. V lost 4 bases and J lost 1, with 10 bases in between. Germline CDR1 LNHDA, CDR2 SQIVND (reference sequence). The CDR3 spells CASSTPGQNTGELFF. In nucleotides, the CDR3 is TGTGCCAGTAGTACCCCCGGACAGAACACCGGGGAGCTGTTTTTT.

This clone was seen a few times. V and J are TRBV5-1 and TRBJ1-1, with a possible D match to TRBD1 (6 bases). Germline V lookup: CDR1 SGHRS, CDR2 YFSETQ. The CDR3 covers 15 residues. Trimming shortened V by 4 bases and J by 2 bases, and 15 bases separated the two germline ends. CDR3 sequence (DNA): TGCGCCAGCAGCACCCGGACAGTACTAAACACTGAAGCTTTCTTT. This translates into CASSTRTVLNTEAFF.

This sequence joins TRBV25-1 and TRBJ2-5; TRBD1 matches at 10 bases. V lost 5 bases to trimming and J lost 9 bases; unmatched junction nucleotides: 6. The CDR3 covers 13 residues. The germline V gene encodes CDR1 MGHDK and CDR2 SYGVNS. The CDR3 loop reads CASSRGDRGAQYF. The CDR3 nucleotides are TGTGCCAGCAGTCGTGGGGACAGGGGAGCCCAGTACTTC.

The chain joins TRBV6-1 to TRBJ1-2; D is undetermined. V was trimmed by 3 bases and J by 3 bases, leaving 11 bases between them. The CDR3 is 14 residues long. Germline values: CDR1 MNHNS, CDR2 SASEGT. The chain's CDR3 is CASSDGGRDYGYTF. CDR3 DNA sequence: TGTGCCAGCAGTGACGGAGGGAGGGACTATGGCTACACCTTC.

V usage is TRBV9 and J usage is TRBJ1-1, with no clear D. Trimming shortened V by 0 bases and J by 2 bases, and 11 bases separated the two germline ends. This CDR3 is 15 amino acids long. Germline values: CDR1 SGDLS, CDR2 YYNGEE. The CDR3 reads CASSVEPGTNTEAFF. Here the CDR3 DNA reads TGTGCCAGCAGCGTAGAGCCGGGAACTAACACTGAAGCTTTCTTT. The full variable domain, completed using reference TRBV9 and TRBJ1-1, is DSGVTQTPKHLITATGQRVTLRCSPRSGDLSVYWYQQSLDQGLQFLIQYYNGEERAKGNILERFSAQQFPDLHSELNLSSLELGDSALYFCASSVEPGTNTEAFFGQGTRLTVV.

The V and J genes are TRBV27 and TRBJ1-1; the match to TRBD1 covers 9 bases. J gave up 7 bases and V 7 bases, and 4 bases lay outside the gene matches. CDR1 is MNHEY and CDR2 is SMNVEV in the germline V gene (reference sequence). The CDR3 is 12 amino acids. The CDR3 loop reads CASTTGQGEAFF. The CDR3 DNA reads TGTGCCAGCACCACGGGACAGGGTGAAGCTTTCTTT.

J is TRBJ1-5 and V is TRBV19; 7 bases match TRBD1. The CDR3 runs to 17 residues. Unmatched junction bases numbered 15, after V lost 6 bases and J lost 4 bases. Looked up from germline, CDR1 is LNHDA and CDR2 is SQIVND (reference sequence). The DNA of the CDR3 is TGTGCCAGTAGCCCGAACCCCCCGACAGGGATTAATCAGCCCCAGCATTTT. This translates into CASSPNPPTGINQPQHF.

CDR3 loop: CASSATGSGSPLHF. The CDR3 bases are TGTGCCAGCAGCGCGACAGGGTCGGGGTCACCCCTCCACTTT. V gene TRBV11-2 combines with J gene TRBJ1-6; 7 bases line up with TRBD1. The V segment lost 5 bases and the J segment 10 bases; nucleotides outside the gene matches: 8. There are 14 residues in the CDR3. The V gene's germline CDR1 is SGHAT and CDR2 FQNNGV.

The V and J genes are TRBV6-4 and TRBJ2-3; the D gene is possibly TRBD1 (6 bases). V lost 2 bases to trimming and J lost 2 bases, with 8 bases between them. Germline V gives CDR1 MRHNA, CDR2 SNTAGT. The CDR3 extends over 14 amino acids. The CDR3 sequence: CASSDRGHTDTQYF. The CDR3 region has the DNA TGTGCCAGCAGTGACAGGGGACACACAGATACGCAGTATTTT.

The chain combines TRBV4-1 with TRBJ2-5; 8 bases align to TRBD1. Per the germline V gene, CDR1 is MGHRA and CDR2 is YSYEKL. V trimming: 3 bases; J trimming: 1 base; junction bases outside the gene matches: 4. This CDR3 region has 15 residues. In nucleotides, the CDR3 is TGCGCCAGCAGCCACACTACAGGGGGCCAAGAGACCCAGTACTTC. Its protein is CASSHTTGGQETQYF.

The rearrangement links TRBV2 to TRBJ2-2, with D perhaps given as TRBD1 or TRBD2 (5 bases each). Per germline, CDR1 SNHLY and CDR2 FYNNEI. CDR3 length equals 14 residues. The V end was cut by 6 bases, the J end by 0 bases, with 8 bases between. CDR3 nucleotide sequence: TGTGCCAGCAGGCCGGGACCGAACACCGGGGAGCTGTTTTTT. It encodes CASRPGPNTGELFF.

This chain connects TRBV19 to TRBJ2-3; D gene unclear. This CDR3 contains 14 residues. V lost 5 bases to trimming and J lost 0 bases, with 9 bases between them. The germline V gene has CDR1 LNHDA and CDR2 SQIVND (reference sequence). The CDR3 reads CASSPFASTDTQYF. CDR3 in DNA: TGTGCCAGTAGTCCTTTTGCTAGCACAGATACGCAGTATTTT. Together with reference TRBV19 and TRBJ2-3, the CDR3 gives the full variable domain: DGGITQSPKYLFRKEGQNVTLSCEQNLNHDAMYWYRQDPGQGLRLIYYSQIVNDFQKGDIAEGYSVSREKKESFPLTVTSAQKNPTAFYLCASSPFASTDTQYFGPGTRLTVL.

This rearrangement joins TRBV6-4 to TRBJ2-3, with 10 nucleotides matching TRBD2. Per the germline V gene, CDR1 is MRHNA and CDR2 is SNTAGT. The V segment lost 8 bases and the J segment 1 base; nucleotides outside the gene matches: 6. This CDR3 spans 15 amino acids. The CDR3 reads CASGSLAGGTDTQYF. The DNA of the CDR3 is TGTGCCAGCGGATCCCTAGCGGGAGGCACAGATACGCAGTATTTT.

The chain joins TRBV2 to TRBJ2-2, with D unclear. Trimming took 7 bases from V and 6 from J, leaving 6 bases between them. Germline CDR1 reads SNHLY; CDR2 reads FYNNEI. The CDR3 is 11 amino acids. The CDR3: CASKYSGELFF. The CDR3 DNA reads TGTGCCAGCAAGTACTCCGGGGAGCTGTTTTTT. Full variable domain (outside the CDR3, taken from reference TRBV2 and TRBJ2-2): EPEVTQTPSHQVTQMGQEVILRCVPISNHLYFYWYRQILGQKVEFLVSFYNNEISEKSEIFDDQFSVERPDGSNFTLKIRSTKLEDSAMYFCASKYSGELFFGEGSRLTVL.

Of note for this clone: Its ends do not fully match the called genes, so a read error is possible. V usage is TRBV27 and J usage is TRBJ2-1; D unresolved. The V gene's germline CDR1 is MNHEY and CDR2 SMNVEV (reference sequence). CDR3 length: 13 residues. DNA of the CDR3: TGTGCCAGCAGGTTATGGGCAAACACTGAGCAGTTCTTC. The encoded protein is CASRLWANTEQFF.

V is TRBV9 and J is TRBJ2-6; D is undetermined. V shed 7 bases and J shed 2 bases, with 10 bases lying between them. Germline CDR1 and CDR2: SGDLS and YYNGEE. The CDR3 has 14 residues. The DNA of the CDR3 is TGTGCCAGCGGGCCCGCAACTGGGGCCAACGTCCTGACTTTC. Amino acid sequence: CASGPATGANVLTF.